What follows are 9 T cell receptor beta chains derived from one specimen sequenced in a study of beta chain features in type 1 diabetes. cDNA synthesis used the whole RNA isolate, giving expressed TCRB sequences. Repertoires were generated with immunoSEQ multiplex PCR, while TCRdb's copy carries only in-frame clones and drops some. The table lists 300,000 to 450,000 clones, 15% to 20% of them singletons, with about 0.044% in the top ten. The sample taken for sequencing was naive CD4+ T cells from blood. The receptors derive from a woman in her late teens or twenties in good health.

This chain connects TRBV30 to TRBJ2-7, with D possibly matching TRBD2 (6 bases). The CDR3 contains 14 residues. The germline CDR1 and CDR2 sequences are GTSNPN and SVGIG (reference sequence). The V end was cut by 3 bases, the J end by 2 bases, with 14 bases between. CDR3 loop: CAWRGATSPYEQYF. The CDR3 nucleotides read TGTGCCTGGAGGGGAGCGACTAGTCCCTACGAGCAGTACTTC.

This clone was observed a few times. The CDR3 coding sequence is TGTGCCAGCAGCCAACGGAATCCGAGGGACATTGGCTCCTACGAGCAGTACTTC. Protein sequence: CASSQRNPRDIGSYEQYF. The rearrangement links TRBV14 to TRBJ2-7; a possible D gene is TRBD1 (6 bases). The CDR3 runs 18 residues. Germline V CDR1 and CDR2: SGHDN, FVKESK. Between the trimmed V and J ends, which lost 2 bases and 0 bases, there was a span of 20 bases.

This chain connects TRBV18 to TRBJ2-1; 7 bases are shared with TRBD2. Trimming took 3 bases from V and 10 from J; bases not matched to a gene: 6. CDR3 length: 13 residues. CDR1 and CDR2 (germline): KGHSH, LQKENI. In DNA, the CDR3 is TGTGCCAGCTCACCCAGCAGGGAGGGCGAGCAGTTCTTC. It specifies CASSPSREGEQFF.

This sequence joins TRBV21-1 and TRBJ2-6; the table calls TRBD2, which could not be checked here. TRBV21-1 is a pseudogene segment. The CDR3 loop spans 16 amino acids. CDR3 sequence reads: CASSKRGSEGANVLTF. CDR3 nucleotides: TGTGCCAGCAGCAAACGCGGCAGCGAGGGGGCCAACGTCCTGACTTTC.

V gene TRBV30 combines with J gene TRBJ2-3, with TRBD1 matching over 12 bases. Losses at the gene ends were 7 bases for V and 4 bases for J; bases not matched to a gene: 12. This CDR3 comprises 16 residues. Germline assignment: CDR1 GTSNPN and CDR2 SVGIG (reference sequence). The CDR3 DNA sequence: TGTGCCTTATCCCGGAGGGGGACAGGGGGCGCAGATACGCAGTATTTT. It encodes CALSRRGTGGADTQYF. The complete variable domain, with remaining parts taken from reference TRBV30 and TRBJ2-3, reads SQTIHQWPATLVQPVGSPLSLECTVEGTSNPNLYWYRQAAGRGLQLLFYSVGIGQISSEVPQNLSASRPQDRQFILSSKKLLLSDSGFYLCALSRRGTGGADTQYFGPGTRLTVL.

This chain joins TRBV5-1 and TRBJ2-2, with TRBD2 identical over 14 bases. CDR1 and CDR2 (germline): SGHRS, YFSETQ. The CDR3 loop spans 17 amino acids. V was clipped by 2 bases and J by 4 bases; unmatched bases: 4. CDR3: CASSFGTSGSVTGELFF. CDR3 bases: TGCGCCAGCAGCTTCGGGACTAGCGGGAGCGTCACCGGGGAGCTGTTTTTT.

The chain joins TRBV7-9 to TRBJ2-3; no firm D call. In germline, CDR1 is SEHNR, CDR2 FQNEAQ (reference sequence). The length of the CDR3 is 14 residues. V lost 2 bases to trimming and J lost 2 bases, with 8 bases between them. CDR3 in amino acids: CASSLQVHTDTQYF. The CDR3, as DNA: TGTGCCAGCAGCTTACAGGTTCACACAGATACGCAGTATTTT.

This clone was seen more than once but under ten times. CDR3 nucleotide sequence: TGTGCCTGGAGTGTACAGGGCGTGCGGTACTTC. Its translation is CAWSVQGVRYF. The chain carries TRBV30 and TRBJ2-7, with D perhaps TRBD1 (6 bases). This CDR3 has 11 residues. Germline CDR1 and CDR2: GTSNPN and SVGIG (reference sequence). The V end lost 0 bases, the J end lost 12 bases, and 12 bases lay between the germline ends.

This clone was seen more than once but under ten times. The chain links TRBV5-4 to TRBJ1-2; possible D gene TRBD1, 6 bases. Germline CDR1 is SGHNT and CDR2 is YYREEE (reference sequence). The CDR3 is made up of 13 amino acids. Trimming removed 5 bases from V and 6 bases from J, with 14 bases in between. Here the CDR3 DNA reads TGTGCCAGCAGGGGAGGGGGATTGGATGGCTACACCTTC. Protein sequence: CASRGGGLDGYTF.